These 12 T cell receptor beta chains share one sample of origin, sequenced in a study of response to subunit inactivated influenza vaccine. TCRdb processed the RT-PCR reads anew with MiXCR; each CDR3 protein has one entry. The repertoire holds about 520,000 distinct CDR3 sequences, with approximately 7.8% as singletons. This sample comprised PBMCs from blood, obtained less than 25 months after vaccination. These receptors came from a man between 50 and 75 years old who received an inactivated influenza vaccine.

V and J are TRBV27 and TRBJ1-1; 9 bases line up with TRBD1. The CDR3 has 17 residues. Germline V gene data show CDR1 as MNHEY and CDR2 as SMNVEV (reference sequence). V was clipped by 2 bases and J by 0 bases; unmatched bases: 7. The CDR3 nucleotides are TGTGCCAGCAGTTTAAAGATTGGGACAGGGATGAACACTGAAGCTTTCTTT. It yields the protein CASSLKIGTGMNTEAFF.

This clonotype was counted a few times. This rearrangement joins TRBV20-1 to TRBJ2-1, with 10 bases matching TRBD1. CDR1 is DFQATT and CDR2 is SNEGSKA in the germline V gene (reference sequence). Trimming took 6 bases from V and 4 from J; bases not matched to a gene: 9. The CDR3 has 15 residues. The CDR3 region has the DNA TGCAGTGCCCGTACTCCGGGACAGGGGTACAATGAGCAGTTCTTC. Residues: CSARTPGQGYNEQFF.

This clonotype was observed a few times. The chain carries TRBV19 and TRBJ2-7, with no clear D. In germline, CDR1 is LNHDA, CDR2 SQIVND (reference sequence). This CDR3 has 13 amino acids. Trimming took 5 bases from V and 5 from J, leaving 13 bases between them. CDR3 DNA: TGTGCCAGTAGTGTTAGGATCCGGGACGAGCAGTACTTC. Translated: CASSVRIRDEQYF. Supplemented by reference TRBV19 and TRBJ2-7, the full variable domain reads DGGITQSPKYLFRKEGQNVTLSCEQNLNHDAMYWYRQDPGQGLRLIYYSQIVNDFQKGDIAEGYSVSREKKESFPLTVTSAQKNPTAFYLCASSVRIRDEQYFGPGTRLTVT.

The V and J genes are TRBV4-2 and TRBJ2-5; no reliable D call. Germline-derived CDR1 and CDR2 are LGHNA and YNFKEQ. Trimming cost V 0 bases and J 5 bases, with 16 bases left between them. This CDR3 is 16 amino acids long. The CDR3 DNA reads as TGTGCCAGCAGCCAAGATCCCGGGTCGGAGACGGAGACCCAGTACTTC. It translates to CASSQDPGSETETQYF.

This clonotype was seen a handful of times. CDR3 amino acids: CSALGNRGWTEAFF. In DNA form, the CDR3 reads TGCAGCGCCCTTGGCAACAGGGGTTGGACTGAAGCTTTCTTT. V gene TRBV29-1 combines with J gene TRBJ1-1; 7 nucleotides match TRBD1. Germline-derived CDR1 and CDR2 are SQVTM and ANQGSEA. The V gene end was trimmed by 7 bases and the J gene end by 5 bases; junction bases not matched to a gene: 13. The CDR3 extends over 14 amino acids.

This sequence joins TRBV6-2 or TRBV6-3 and TRBJ1-6; 9 nucleotides align to TRBD1. The CDR3 runs 14 residues. The junction had 4 bases not matched to a gene; V was cut back by 4 bases and J by 9 bases. Germline CDR1 MNHEY, CDR2 SVGEGT. CDR3 bases: TGTGCCAGCAGTTTTGGGACAGGGTCTTCACCCCTCCACTTT. Translated, it gives CASSFGTGSSPLHF.

There are a few counts of this clonotype. This chain joins TRBV20-1 and TRBJ2-1; 9 nucleotides agree with TRBD2. This CDR3 has 16 amino acids. With V trimmed by 3 bases and J by 9 bases, 15 bases remained unmatched. Per the germline V gene, CDR1 is DFQATT and CDR2 is SNEGSKA (reference sequence). CDR3: CSARGFAAGGPVEQFF. CDR3 nucleotides: TGCAGTGCTAGGGGTTTTGCGGCGGGAGGGCCGGTTGAGCAGTTCTTC.

This clonotype was seen a few times. The chain couples TRBV3-1 to TRBJ2-3; 11 nucleotides align to TRBD1. CDR1 LGHDT and CDR2 YNNKEL come from the germline V gene (reference sequence). The V segment lost 1 base and the J segment 6 bases; nucleotides outside the gene matches: 3. This CDR3 region has 15 residues. CDR3 in DNA: TGTGCCAGCAGCCAAGGGGGACAGGGGGGCGATACGCAGTATTTT. Amino acid sequence: CASSQGGQGGDTQYF.

This clonotype was counted between two and nine times. The V and J genes are TRBV10-3 and TRBJ2-1; TRBD2 is a possible D gene (6 bases). Trimming shortened V by 5 bases and J by 6 bases, and 8 bases separated the two germline ends. There are 12 residues in the CDR3. Germline CDR1 and CDR2: ENHRY and SYGVKD. The chain's CDR3 is CAISPTSNEQFF. DNA of the CDR3: TGTGCCATCAGTCCGACTAGCAATGAGCAGTTCTTC.

This clonotype has a count of ten or more. The chain employs TRBV20-1 and TRBJ2-7; D is perhaps TRBD2 (6 bases). Looked up from germline, CDR1 is DFQATT and CDR2 is SNEGSKA (reference sequence). Trimming removed 3 bases at V and 4 bases at J, with 10 bases between. The CDR3 has 12 amino acids. The CDR3 spells CSASGRGYEQYF. CDR3 nucleotides: TGCAGTGCTAGCGGGAGAGGTTACGAGCAGTACTTC.

This clonotype was recorded at least ten times. The genes are TRBV4-2 and TRBJ1-4; TRBD1 is a possible D gene (6 bases). Per germline, CDR1 LGHNA and CDR2 YNFKEQ. Between the trimmed V and J ends, which lost 0 bases and 6 bases, there was a span of 17 bases. The CDR3 covers 17 residues. CDR3 protein: CASSQDRGRGPYEKLFF. In DNA form, the CDR3 reads TGTGCCAGCAGCCAAGATAGGGGCCGGGGGCCGTATGAAAAACTGTTTTTT.

The chain couples TRBV18 to TRBJ2-5, with D possibly TRBD2 on 6 matching bases. Germline V CDR1 and CDR2: KGHSH, LQKENI. The CDR3 covers 17 residues. V dropped 3 bases and J dropped 2 bases, with 19 bases sitting between them. CDR3 sequence reads: CASSPGSPINRQETQYF. Written as DNA, the CDR3 is TGTGCCAGCTCACCCGGGAGCCCGATCAACAGACAAGAGACCCAGTACTTC.